This entry features one TCR beta chain sequence. This same CDR3 is encoded by further DNA sequences in the sample. The data originate from a study of blood T cell repertoires in COVID-19. Turning to the study itself: COVID-19 samples collected from the United States, Italy and Spain covered acute and convalescent phases. Sample material is recorded as cDNA or gDNA derived from T cells, B-cell-depleted T cells, or PBMCs.

Per the study methods: The authors estimated nucleated cell counts from reference gene primer amplification. Measured with immunoSEQ multiplex PCR; TCRdb has only the in-frame clones, and not every one. That table gives V, J and clone size, and the DNA gave D and trimming. The sample shows about 74,000 clones, around 74% of them seen only once. CDR1 is SGHTA and CDR2 is FQGNSA in the germline V gene. The CDR3 is 15 amino acids. J gave up 4 bases and V 0 bases, and 2 bases lay outside the gene matches. This TCR was sampled from a man in his sixties or seventies with acute or convalescent COVID-19. The sequencing input was peripheral blood. The chain links TRBV7-2 to TRBJ2-1, with 8 bases matching TRBD2. The CDR3 spells CASSLAAGAYNEQFF. As DNA, the CDR3 is TGTGCCAGCAGCTTAGCAGCGGGGGCGTACAATGAGCAGTTCTTC.